The TCR beta chain described here comes from a study of T cell changes during pregnancy in multiple sclerosis. CDR3 length equals 18 residues. CDR1 and CDR2 (germline): LNHDA, SQIVND (reference sequence). V shed 5 bases and J 2 bases; nucleotides not matched to a gene: 16. Libraries were prepared by immunoSEQ multiplex PCR; TCRdb keeps only in-frame clonotypes and omits some of them. The table lists about 50,000 clones, roughly 90% of them singletons, with about 0.6% in the top ten. The source was CD4+ T cells from peripheral blood mononuclear cells, collected after pregnancy. The chain has TRBV19 and TRBJ2-7; TRBD2 matches 9 bases. This TCR was sampled from a female donor with multiple sclerosis, enrolled in a pregnancy study. CDR3 sequence reads: CASSPWGAGGLSTYEQYF. The DNA for the CDR3 is TGTGCCAGTAGTCCTTGGGGAGCGGGAGGACTTTCCACCTACGAGCAGTACTTC. The full variable domain, completed using reference TRBV19 and TRBJ2-7, is DGGITQSPKYLFRKEGQNVTLSCEQNLNHDAMYWYRQDPGQGLRLIYYSQIVNDFQKGDIAEGYSVSREKKESFPLTVTSAQKNPTAFYLCASSPWGAGGLSTYEQYFGPGTRLTVT.